The 23 T cell receptor beta chains below were found in one sample sequenced in a study of T-cell reconstitution after alpha-beta-depleted transplantation in children. The TCRbeta library incorporated unique molecular identifiers. TCRdb used MiXCR to reprocess the PCR reads, holding one entry per CDR3 protein. This table holds hundreds of thousands of distinct CDR3 sequences, approximately 14% found once. Source: PBMCs, taken before TCRalphabeta/CD19-depleted stem cell transplant. These receptors were collected from a girl aged 2-10 years with congenital amegakaryocytic thrombocytopenia, due to receive a stem cell transplant.

At least ten counts were recorded for this clonotype. V gene TRBV3-1 combines with J gene TRBJ2-1, with TRBD1 matching over 8 bases. The V and J ends lost 1 base and 4 bases, in that order; junction bases with no gene match: 3. The CDR3 contains 15 residues. Germline CDR1 reads LGHDT; CDR2 reads YNNKEL (reference sequence). CDR3 amino acids: CASSQVGTGYNEQFF. The CDR3 DNA reads as TGTGCCAGCAGCCAAGTGGGGACAGGTTACAATGAGCAGTTCTTC.

The J gene is TRBJ1-1, the V gene TRBV9; possible D gene TRBD1, 6 bases. V was trimmed by 3 bases and J by 7 bases, leaving 13 bases between them. This CDR3 spans 13 amino acids. Germline CDR1 and CDR2: SGDLS and YYNGEE. This CDR3 is CASSALQGFEAFF. DNA of the CDR3: TGTGCCAGCAGCGCTTTACAGGGTTTTGAAGCTTTCTTT.

Ten or more counts support this clonotype. The chain joins TRBV20-1 to TRBJ1-1; a possible D gene is TRBD1 (5 bases). The CDR3 has 12 amino acids. Germline-derived CDR1 and CDR2 are DFQATT and SNEGSKA (reference sequence). The germline V and J ends were trimmed by 2 bases and 6 bases, with 10 bases remaining between them. Here the CDR3 DNA reads TGCAGTGCTAGACGAAACAGGCCTGAAGCTTTCTTT. This gives the protein CSARRNRPEAFF.

In its sample, this clonotype was seen a few times. This chain connects TRBV5-1 to TRBJ2-3; D unclear. The germline V gene has CDR1 SGHRS and CDR2 YFSETQ. CDR3 length: 13 residues. Trimming stripped 0 bases from V and 5 bases from J, with 7 bases between. Here the CDR3 reads CASSLEWGDTQYF. The DNA of the CDR3 is TGCGCCAGCAGCTTGGAGTGGGGAGATACGCAGTATTTT.

This clonotype appeared many times. The V gene is TRBV7-9, the J gene TRBJ2-3, with a tentative D call TRBD1 (5 bases). Germline values: CDR1 SEHNR, CDR2 FQNEAQ (reference sequence). Trimming stripped 4 bases from V and 2 bases from J, with 16 bases between. The length of the CDR3 is 16 residues. The CDR3 DNA is TGTGCCAGCAGCTCTCCAAAACAGGCGCTCACAGATACGCAGTATTTT. Protein sequence: CASSSPKQALTDTQYF.

The chain links TRBV7-6 to TRBJ2-3; D remains ambiguous. There are 15 residues in the CDR3. Trimming removed 2 bases from V and 0 bases from J, with 9 bases in between. Germline assignment: CDR1 SGHVS and CDR2 FNYEAQ. The DNA for the CDR3 is TGTGCCAGCAGCTTAATGCTGTCTAGCACAGATACGCAGTATTTT. It translates to CASSLMLSSTDTQYF.

A few counts support this clonotype. The chain combines TRBV2 with TRBJ2-1; D unresolved. V lost 2 bases and J lost 4, with 12 bases in between. The CDR3 is made up of 15 amino acids. CDR1 and CDR2 from the germline V gene are SNHLY and FYNNEI. CDR3 sequence reads: CASSERRTEYNEQFF. CDR3 nucleotide sequence: TGTGCCAGCAGTGAACGGCGGACCGAATACAATGAGCAGTTCTTC.

In its sample, this clonotype was seen a few times. V and J are TRBV11-2 and TRBJ2-5; D possibly uses TRBD1 or TRBD2 (6 bases each). There are 14 residues in the CDR3. The V and J ends lost 5 bases and 5 bases respectively, with 15 bases between them. Germline CDR1 SGHAT, CDR2 FQNNGV. The CDR3 protein is CASSAQGGVETQYF. The CDR3 DNA reads TGTGCCAGCAGCGCACAGGGAGGCGTGGAGACCCAGTACTTC.

This clonotype was observed a single time. This may arise from a read error, as a much more abundant clone is one base away. This rearrangement joins TRBV29-1 to TRBJ1-1, with a tentative D call TRBD1 (6 bases). The CDR3 contains 12 residues. Per germline, CDR1 SQVTM and CDR2 ANQGSEA. CDR3 bases: TGCAGCGTGGGGGCTCAGGATTCTGATGCTTTCTTT. Protein product: CSVGAQDSDAFF. Full variable domain (rest looked up from reference TRBV29-1 and TRBJ1-1): SAVISQKPSRDICQRGTSLTIQCQVDSQVTMMFWYRQQPGQSLTLIATANQGSEATYESGFVIDKFPISRPNLTFSTLTVSNMSPEDSSIYLCSVGAQDSDAFFGQGTRLTVV.

This clonotype has ten or more counts. The chain recombines TRBV5-1 with TRBJ2-7; 11 nucleotides agree with TRBD1. Per the germline V gene, CDR1 is SGHRS and CDR2 is YFSETQ. The CDR3 totals 15 residues. J gave up 5 bases and V 1 base, and 5 bases lay outside the gene matches. The CDR3 is CASSLRGQGADEQYF. Here the CDR3 DNA reads TGCGCCAGCAGCTTGCGAGGACAGGGGGCAGACGAGCAGTACTTC.

This clonotype was found once. One base away lies a much larger clone, so this may be a sequencing read error. The chain combines TRBV29-1 with TRBJ2-1; 7 positions match TRBD2. The germline gives CDR1 SQVTM, CDR2 ANQGSEA. The length of the CDR3 is 14 residues. CDR3 in DNA: TGCAGTCCTCGCCTACCGGGAGGAGGCAATGAGCAGTTCTTC. It codes for CSPRLPGGGNEQFF.

This clonotype appeared a few times. This CDR3 reads CSVVGSAENTGELFF. CDR3 bases: TGCAGCGTTGTAGGATCAGCGGAGAACACCGGGGAGCTGTTTTTT. The V gene is TRBV29-1, the J gene TRBJ2-2; a possible D gene is TRBD2 (5 bases). Germline V gene lookup returns CDR1 SQVTM and CDR2 ANQGSEA. The CDR3 has 15 residues. V lost 4 bases, J lost 1 base, and 13 bases lay in between.

This clonotype was counted only a few times. The genes are TRBV5-1 and TRBJ2-5; tentatively, D is TRBD1 or TRBD2 (6 bases each). Trimming removed 3 bases from V and 4 bases from J, with 13 bases in between. This CDR3 is 14 amino acids long. CDR1 and CDR2 from the germline V gene are SGHRS and YFSETQ. DNA for the CDR3: TGCGCCAGCAGCTACGGAGGGGGACCAGAGACCCAGTACTTC. Translation: CASSYGGGPETQYF. Variable domain in full (rest from reference TRBV5-1 and TRBJ2-5): KAGVTQTPRYLIKTRGQQVTLSCSPISGHRSVSWYQQTPGQGLQFLFEYFSETQRNKGNFPGRFSGRQFSNSRSEMNVSTLELGDSALYLCASSYGGGPETQYFGPGTRLLVL.

The sample holds a few counts of this clonotype. V usage is TRBV12-3 or TRBV12-4 and J usage is TRBJ2-5, with D possibly matching TRBD2 (6 bases). V shed 3 bases and J shed 7 bases, with 18 bases lying between them. CDR3 size: 15 residues. CDR3 in DNA: TGTGCCAGCAGTTTTTCCCCCCGCGGGGTGGTGACCCAGTACTTC. Its translation: CASSFSPRGVVTQYF.

The gene calls are TRBV12-3 or TRBV12-4 and TRBJ2-4, with TRBD2 matching 10 bases. The CDR3 is made up of 16 amino acids. The V gene end was trimmed by 6 bases and the J gene end by 0 bases; junction bases not matched to a gene: 5. The CDR3 here is CASSDLAGGAKNIQYF. The CDR3 DNA sequence: TGTGCCAGCAGCGATTTAGCGGGAGGAGCCAAAAACATTCAGTACTTC.

This clonotype was seen many times. The chain has TRBV5-1 and TRBJ1-4; the match to TRBD1 covers 9 bases. The CDR3 runs to 15 residues. Germline V gene sequence: CDR1 SGHRS, CDR2 YFSETQ. V shed 4 bases and J 5 bases; nucleotides not matched to a gene: 6. The chain's CDR3 is CASSPHRGLNEKLFF. CDR3 DNA: TGCGCCAGCAGCCCACACAGGGGGCTGAATGAAAAACTGTTTTTT.

Comments on this clonotype: The germline gene is not matched at one end of the junction; a read error may be the cause. The V gene is TRBV10-3, the J gene TRBJ1-2, with TRBD1 as a possible D gene (5 bases). The CDR3 is made up of 11 amino acids. Germline loops: CDR1 ENHRY, CDR2 SYGVKD. CDR3 amino acids: CAIAGGGGDTF. The CDR3 region has the DNA TGTGCCATCGCGGGGGGAGGTGGCGACACCTTC.

This clonotype has ten or more counts. The DNA for the CDR3 is TGCGCCAGCAGCTTGGAGTCCTACGAGCAGTACTTC. Amino acid sequence: CASSLESYEQYF. This chain links TRBV5-1 with TRBJ2-7; D unresolved. This CDR3 spans 12 amino acids. Germline lookup yields CDR1 SGHRS and CDR2 YFSETQ. V lost 0 bases, J lost 1 base, and 2 bases lay in between.

This clonotype was observed at least ten times. The chain recombines TRBV25-1 with TRBJ2-5, with TRBD1 as a possible D gene (6 bases). This CDR3 is built from 11 residues. With 10 bases removed from V and 5 bases from J, the gap between germline ends came to 11 bases. From germline, CDR1 is MGHDK and CDR2 SYGVNS. This chain's CDR3 is CATTRGETQYF. The CDR3 nucleotides read TGTGCCACCACGAGGGGGGAGACCCAGTACTTC.

The V gene is TRBV5-1, the J gene TRBJ1-2; D remains ambiguous. V gave up 5 bases and J gave up 2 bases, with 16 bases separating them. The CDR3 consists of 15 residues. Germline V gene sequence: CDR1 SGHRS, CDR2 YFSETQ. The CDR3 bases are TGCGCCAGCAGTCGCAAGGACGGATGGAACTATGGCTACACCTTC. Its translation is CASSRKDGWNYGYTF.

Only one count was recorded for this clonotype. The rearrangement uses TRBV4-2 and TRBJ2-7; TRBD2 agrees at 7 bases. V lost 8 bases to trimming and J lost 3 bases; unmatched junction nucleotides: 10. Germline assignment: CDR1 LGHNA and CDR2 YNFKEQ. This CDR3 has 14 residues. The CDR3 DNA reads as TGTGCCAGCGACCGGGGGGTGGGGGACTACGAGCAGTACTTC. Its protein product is CASDRGVGDYEQYF.

This clonotype was seen many times. The chain couples TRBV7-9 to TRBJ1-2; weak D call: TRBD1 (5 bases). The CDR3 loop spans 15 amino acids. Germline loops: CDR1 SEHNR, CDR2 FQNEAQ (reference sequence). V was pared by 1 base and J by 0 bases, with 9 bases between. The CDR3 is CASSLDDSSNYGYTF. The CDR3 coding sequence is TGTGCCAGCAGCTTAGACGACAGCTCTAACTATGGCTACACCTTC.

This clonotype was observed many times. This sequence joins TRBV5-4 and TRBJ2-1; 7 bases are shared with TRBD1. The germline V gene has CDR1 SGHNT and CDR2 YYREEE (reference sequence). The length of the CDR3 is 16 residues. V lost 0 bases and J lost 3; bases outside the gene matches: 6. The CDR3, as DNA: TGTGCCAGCAGCTTGGGGATTCAGGGGGACTACAATGAGCAGTTCTTC. Encoded protein: CASSLGIQGDYNEQFF.